This TCR beta chain was observed in a study of blood T cells in healthy people across ages. Germline CDR1 is SQVTM and CDR2 is ANQGSEA. This CDR3 comprises 13 residues. V was clipped by 4 bases and J by 5 bases, with 14 bases between them. Together with a sample-barcoded 5' primer, a J-beta primer mix was included in a second PCR lasting roughly 6 to 12 cycles. Via MiXCR, TCRdb re-called the 5' RACE reads, giving one row per CDR3 protein. This table has 1.2 million to 1.5 million distinct CDR3 sequences, roughly 40% appearing once. The donors, aged roughly 6 to 90, were healthy Caucasians from Russia.

V and J are TRBV29-1 and TRBJ1-2; D is uncertain. The sample taken for sequencing was blood. This clonotype originated in a woman aged 18-29 years in good health. DNA for the CDR3: TGCAGCGTTGTACCCCCGACCTCGTATGGCTACACCTTC. Its translation is CSVVPPTSYGYTF. The full variable domain, completed using reference TRBV29-1 and TRBJ1-2, is SAVISQKPSRDICQRGTSLTIQCQVDSQVTMMFWYRQQPGQSLTLIATANQGSEATYESGFVIDKFPISRPNLTFSTLTVSNMSPEDSSIYLCSVVPPTSYGYTFGSGTRLTVV.